This TCR beta chain was recovered during a study of shared clonotypes between healthy human individuals. Study results and caveats: Sequencing depth was predicted to influence how clonotypes are shared among donors.

Here immunoSEQ multiplex PCR was the method, and the copy in TCRdb shows in-frame clones only, minus some. The table includes some 2,100,000 clones, approximately 94% detected once. Of note for this clone: Its antigen is unidentified.

Trimming removed 6 bases from V and 1 base from J, with 10 bases in between. The CDR3 totals 15 residues. In germline, CDR1 is SNHLY, CDR2 FYNNEI. The V and J genes are TRBV2 and TRBJ2-6; possible D gene TRBD2, 6 bases. This TCR came from a man aged 18 to 29 in good health. What was sequenced was naive CD4+ T cells sorted from blood. As to subset: CD45RA+ positively selected. The CDR3 protein is CASSWGRSGANVLTF. The CDR3 DNA sequence: TGTGCCAGCAGCTGGGGGAGGTCTGGGGCCAACGTCCTGACTTTC. The full variable domain, completed using reference TRBV2 and TRBJ2-6, is EPEVTQTPSHQVTQMGQEVILRCVPISNHLYFYWYRQILGQKVEFLVSFYNNEISEKSEIFDDQFSVERPDGSNFTLKIRSTKLEDSAMYFCASSWGRSGANVLTFGAGSRLTVL.